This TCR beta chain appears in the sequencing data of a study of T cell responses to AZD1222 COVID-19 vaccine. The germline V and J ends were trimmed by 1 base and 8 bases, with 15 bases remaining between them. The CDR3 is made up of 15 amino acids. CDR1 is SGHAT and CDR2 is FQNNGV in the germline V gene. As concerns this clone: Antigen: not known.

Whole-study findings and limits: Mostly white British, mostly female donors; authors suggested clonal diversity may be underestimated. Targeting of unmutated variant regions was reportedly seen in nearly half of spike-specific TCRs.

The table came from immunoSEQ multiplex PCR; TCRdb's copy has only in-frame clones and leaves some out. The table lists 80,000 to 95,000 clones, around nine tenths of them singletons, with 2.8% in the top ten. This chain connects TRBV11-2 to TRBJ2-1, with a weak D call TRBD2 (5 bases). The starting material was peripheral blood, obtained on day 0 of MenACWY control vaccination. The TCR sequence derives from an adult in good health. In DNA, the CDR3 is TGTGCCAGCAGCTTAGGAGGCTACGGGGTGGATGAGCAGTTCTTC. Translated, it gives CASSLGGYGVDEQFF.